The 21 T cell receptor beta chains given below trace back to one sample, sequenced in a study of blood T cell repertoires in COVID-19. Measured with immunoSEQ multiplex PCR; TCRdb has only the in-frame clones, and not every one. The table has over 150,000 clones, around 83% seen once. Sequencing was performed on PBMCs or T cells enriched from blood (not recorded which). The receptors originated from a man in his forties or fifties who had recovered from COVID-19.

This chain connects TRBV7-9 to TRBJ2-3; 7 bases map to TRBD2. Trimming at V came to 0 bases and at J to 0 bases, leaving 6 bases not matched to a gene. CDR1 is SEHNR and CDR2 is FQNEAQ in the germline V gene (reference sequence). This CDR3 has 17 residues. The CDR3 bases are TGTGCCAGCAGCTTAGCTGGGGGGGACTTCAGCACAGATACGCAGTATTTT. This codes for CASSLAGGDFSTDTQYF.

This clone was seen only a few times. CDR3 protein: CASSYSQGLLNTEAFF. The DNA of the CDR3 is TGTGCCAGCAGTTACTCCCAGGGGCTCCTGAACACTGAAGCTTTCTTT. This chain uses TRBV6-2 or TRBV6-3 with TRBJ1-1, with a tentative D call TRBD1 (6 bases). In germline, CDR1 is MNHEY, CDR2 SVGEGT. V lost 0 bases and J 0 bases, leaving 11 bases between the germline ends. CDR3 length: 16 residues.

The chain uses TRBV2 and TRBJ1-6; perhaps TRBD1 as D (5 bases). There are 13 residues in the CDR3. The ends were cut back, 7 bases at V and 9 bases at J, with 13 bases in the middle. Germline CDR1 reads SNHLY; CDR2 reads FYNNEI. The CDR3 nucleotides read TGTGCCAGCAATAGCCAGGGTGGTTCACCCCTCCACTTT. Its protein is CASNSQGGSPLHF.

The CDR3 nucleotides are TGCGCCAGCAGCTTGGGGACAGGTAATGGCTACACCTTC. This sequence encodes CASSLGTGNGYTF. This chain connects TRBV5-1 to TRBJ1-2; 7 nucleotides match TRBD1. CDR1 and CDR2 from the germline V gene are SGHRS and YFSETQ. After removal of 0 bases from V and 6 bases from J, the junction contained 2 bases not matched to a gene. The CDR3 contains 13 residues.

The rearrangement joins TRBV19 to TRBJ2-3, with TRBD2 matching over 8 bases. V was clipped by 1 base and J by 3 bases; unmatched bases: 6. The CDR3 sequence is 16 residues long. Germline V gives CDR1 LNHDA, CDR2 SQIVND (reference sequence). CDR3 loop: CASSIGYSGETDTQYF. The DNA of the CDR3 is TGTGCCAGTAGTATAGGATATAGCGGGGAAACAGATACGCAGTATTTT.

The chain recombines TRBV7-6 with TRBJ2-3, with a tentative D call TRBD2 (6 bases). CDR1 is SGHVS and CDR2 is FNYEAQ in the germline V gene. Trimming took 1 base from V and 2 from J, leaving 10 bases between them. CDR3 size: 15 residues. CDR3 DNA: TGTGCCAGCAGCTTAGAGGGACTCTTCACAGATACGCAGTATTTT. It codes for CASSLEGLFTDTQYF.

J is TRBJ1-5 and V is TRBV27, with a tentative D call TRBD1 (6 bases). This CDR3 has 14 residues. V lost 8 bases, J lost 1 base, and 12 bases lay in between. Germline CDR1 is MNHEY and CDR2 is SMNVEV (reference sequence). The CDR3 DNA follows: TGTGCCAGCGGTTACAGGGTGAGCAATCAGCCCCAGCATTTT. It codes for CASGYRVSNQPQHF.

The chain has TRBV7-3 and TRBJ2-3, with D perhaps TRBD1 (6 bases). Trimming removed 4 bases at V and 2 bases at J, with 13 bases between. The CDR3 contains 15 residues. The germline gives CDR1 SGHTA, CDR2 FQGTGA. This CDR3 is CASSSGRGFTDTQYF. The CDR3 DNA sequence: TGTGCCAGCAGCTCTGGCAGGGGTTTCACAGATACGCAGTATTTT.

The rearrangement uses TRBV7-2 and TRBJ2-2, with D tentatively TRBD2 (6 bases). The germline V gene encodes CDR1 SGHTA and CDR2 FQGNSA. V gave up 5 bases and J gave up 6 bases, with 13 bases separating them. The CDR3 has 14 amino acids. The CDR3 is CASSLGSGPGELFF. CDR3 DNA sequence: TGTGCCAGCAGCCTTGGTAGCGGCCCCGGGGAGCTGTTTTTT.

The chain links TRBV6-5 to TRBJ1-5; TRBD1 is a possible D gene (5 bases). Germline assignment: CDR1 MNHEY and CDR2 SVGAGI. V was pared by 5 bases and J by 2 bases, with 10 bases between. This CDR3 has 14 amino acids. The CDR3 nucleotides read TGTGCCAGCAGTCCTCTGACAGGCAATCAGCCCCAGCATTTT. Protein product: CASSPLTGNQPQHF.

The rearrangement joins TRBV18 to TRBJ1-4; D uncertain. The germline V gene has CDR1 KGHSH and CDR2 LQKENI. Trimming took off 0 bases at V and 7 bases at J, with 15 bases between the two ends. The CDR3 spans 16 residues. This CDR3 is CASSPPSGKPGEKLFF. The CDR3 DNA sequence: TGTGCCAGCTCACCACCCTCTGGTAAGCCAGGTGAAAAACTGTTTTTT.

The rearrangement joins TRBV14 to TRBJ1-5; 9 bases are a match to TRBD1. Germline V gene data show CDR1 as SGHDN and CDR2 as FVKESK. J was trimmed by 16 bases and V by 3 bases; bases with no gene match: 10. CDR3 length equals 13 residues. The CDR3 here is CASSQGLQGAIHF. The CDR3 DNA reads as TGTGCCAGCAGCCAGGGGTTACAGGGGGCGATTCATTTT.

This chain links TRBV11-2 with TRBJ2-5; D call uncertain. The CDR3 length is 11 residues. CDR1 and CDR2 (germline): SGHAT, FQNNGV. V was trimmed by 5 bases and J by 5 bases, leaving 6 bases between them. CDR3 sequence reads: CASSPGETQYF. CDR3 bases: TGTGCCAGCAGCCCAGGCGAGACCCAGTACTTC.

V gene TRBV13 combines with J gene TRBJ1-1; D gene unclear. The CDR3 is made up of 15 amino acids. Germline lookup yields CDR1 PRHDT and CDR2 FYEKMQ (reference sequence). The V end was cut by 0 bases, the J end by 0 bases, with 8 bases between. The chain's CDR3 is CASSLGLQMNTEAFF. The CDR3 DNA sequence: TGTGCCAGCAGCTTAGGCCTACAGATGAACACTGAAGCTTTCTTT.

The chain links TRBV3-1 (or the pseudogene TRBV3-2) to TRBJ1-3; TRBD1 might be the D (6 bases). The germline V gene encodes CDR1 LGHDT and CDR2 YNNKEL (reference sequence). The CDR3 sequence is 18 residues long. Between the trimmed V and J ends, which lost 4 bases and 0 bases, there was a span of 19 bases. CDR3 bases: TGTGCCAGCAGCCTGTTGGACAGCGGCCTCTCCTCTGGAAACACCATATATTTT. Translation: CASSLLDSGLSSGNTIYF.

The chain recombines TRBV5-1 with TRBJ1-6, with 7 bases matching TRBD1. CDR1 is SGHRS and CDR2 is YFSETQ in the germline V gene. CDR3 length equals 15 residues. V lost 3 bases and J lost 8; bases outside the gene matches: 8. CDR3 nucleotide sequence: TGCGCCAGCAGCTCAGGGGGAGCGCTCGATTCACCCCTCCACTTT. It specifies CASSSGGALDSPLHF.

The chain links TRBV2 to TRBJ1-2, with D tentatively TRBD1 (5 bases). Germline loops: CDR1 SNHLY, CDR2 FYNNEI. The CDR3 spans 16 residues. The V end lost 2 bases, the J end lost 7 bases, and 20 bases lay between the germline ends. CDR3 DNA: TGTGCCAGCAGTGAAAAGGGTTTGGACATGCTGGGTGGCTACACCTTC. This translates into CASSEKGLDMLGGYTF.

The chain recombines TRBV25-1 with TRBJ1-4; D remains unclear. Germline V gene lookup returns CDR1 MGHDK and CDR2 SYGVNS. This CDR3 contains 13 residues. V was shortened by 3 bases and J by 5 bases, with 7 bases between the two germline ends. The CDR3 nucleotides read TGTGCCAGCAGTGACGCAGTAAATGAAAAACTGTTTTTT. Translation: CASSDAVNEKLFF.

This clone was detected only once. The V and J genes are TRBV29-1 and TRBJ2-7; 8 bases agree with TRBD2. With 4 bases clipped from V and 1 base from J, the junction kept 0 bases outside the gene matches. The germline gives CDR1 SQVTM, CDR2 ANQGSEA. There are 12 residues in the CDR3. The CDR3 spells CSVVAGSYEQYF. The CDR3 DNA is TGCAGCGTTGTAGCGGGATCCTACGAGCAGTACTTC.

This clone was seen many times. The V gene is TRBV7-2, the J gene TRBJ2-5; perhaps TRBD2 as D (6 bases). Germline CDR1 reads SGHTA; CDR2 reads FQGNSA. The CDR3 is 18 residues long. The V gene lost 5 bases and the J gene lost 3 bases, with 25 bases spanning the gap. CDR3 DNA sequence: TGTGCCAGCAGCCCTTCGGGGATGCGGGGAGGCAGAAAAGAGACCCAGTACTTC. Residues: CASSPSGMRGGRKETQYF.

The chain is built from TRBV28 and TRBJ2-1; a weak D match, TRBD1 (5 bases). Trimming took 2 bases from V and 4 from J, leaving 15 bases between them. Per the germline V gene, CDR1 is MDHEN and CDR2 is SYDVKM. There are 16 residues in the CDR3. Here the CDR3 DNA reads TGTGCCAGCAGTTTAGCCCCCCCTGGGGCGTACAATGAGCAGTTCTTC. It codes for CASSLAPPGAYNEQFF.